The T cell receptor (beta chain) under discussion was sequenced for a study of regulatory T cells in long-lasting Graves disease. This clonotype was counted at least ten times. V was clipped by 5 bases and J by 0 bases; unmatched bases: 4. Per the germline V gene, CDR1 is DFQATT and CDR2 is SNEGSKA (reference sequence). The CDR3 is made up of 14 amino acids. The time point here: persistent/refractory GD, antithyroid drugs over 5 years with positive TRAb. The authors made the TCR library using RNA they extracted from PBMCs. Arm-PCR of CDR3 regions and iRepertoire HTBI primers were the basis on which TCR beta libraries were built. TCRdb reanalysed the multiplex PCR reads using MiXCR and keeps one entry per CDR3 protein. The repertoire holds fewer than 450,000 distinct CDR3 sequences, with about 25% as singletons.

The sequences come from peripheral blood mononuclear cells (PBMCs), collected when the disease was refractory, from a patient treated with antithyroid drugs. J is TRBJ1-5 and V is TRBV20-1, with 7 bases fitting TRBD1. The TCR comes from a female donor with Graves disease. In DNA form, the CDR3 reads TGCAGTGCTCAGGACAGGACTAGCAATCAGCCCCAGCATTTT. It is translated as CSAQDRTSNQPQHF.